The clone carrying this T cell receptor beta chain has a handful of counts. This specimen belongs to a study of blood T cell repertoires in COVID-19. Study as a whole: T cells, B-cell-depleted T cells, or PBMCs supplied cDNA or gDNA.

TCRdb keeps only in-frame clones here, not all; method: immunoSEQ multiplex PCR. This sample yields about 260,000 clones, of which roughly 84% are seen a single time; about 1.5% belongs to the top ten. The germline CDR1 and CDR2 sequences are MNHEY and SVGAGI. V lost 4 bases to trimming and J lost 10 bases; unmatched junction nucleotides: 6. This CDR3 is 14 amino acids long. Sequences were obtained from peripheral blood. This chain links TRBV6-5 with TRBJ1-6; TRBD1 matches 8 bases. The TCR sequence derives from a woman aged 40 to 50 who had recovered from COVID-19. The CDR3 bases are TGTGCCAGCAGTTCCCAGGGGGCGCGATCACCCCTCCACTTT. Its protein product is CASSSQGARSPLHF.